Given below is one TCR beta chain in context. Its target antigen remains unknown. One end of the junction does not line up with germline, which may come from a read error. These data are taken from a study of blood T cell repertoires in COVID-19 (dated by TCRdb to about 2020). General notes on the study: Samples from collaborators originated in the United States, Italy and Spain and spanned both the acute and convalescent phases of COVID-19. HLA class I and class II types, where available, came from metadata supplied by the sample provider rather than from assay-based typing. The sample metadata nearly always contained a de-identified subject ID, COVID-19 status, age in years and sex. Deeply sampled blood TCRbeta repertoires from subjects exposed to, actively infected with, or recovered from COVID-19 were included in the dataset. The material from the prospective study consisted of cDNA or gDNA derived from T cells, B-cell-depleted T cells, or PBMCs. The samples were drawn from the first 160 participants of the ongoing ImmuneRACE study and from some 1,300 subjects provided by 6 global collaborators. The repertoires were released in a freely available public database meant as a resource for research on the immune response to SARS-CoV-2.

TCRbeta CDR3 regions were amplified from genomic DNA by means of the immunoSEQ Assay, a bias-controlled multiplex PCR. The authors' analysis ran thus. Within the assay, amplification of reference gene primers was used to estimate how many nucleated cells each sample contained. To quantify the absolute abundance of each unique TCRbeta CDR3 rearrangement, sequence reads were collapsed and filtered. Productive Simpson clonality was computed per sample as the square root of Simpson's diversity index over productive rearrangements. In TCRdb, the immuneACCESS table is reduced to in-frame sequences with V and J assigned. These tables do not hold every clone; where another copy was compared, an unresolved V gene accounts for under half, and the others remain unexplained. V and J calls and clone size are those listed in that table; D and trimming were worked out from the DNA. The sample table records under 60,000 clones; approximately 83% of these occur just once. The ten top clones hold roughly three fifths of the sample.

Results the study describes overall, beyond this receptor: The amount of clinical and demographic metadata varied by source and participant and was provided uncurated.

The cysteine opens and the phenylalanine closes a CDR3 of 13 amino acids. Left in the record is the CDR3 DNA by itself, 39 bases read in frame from the first base. As encoded in the germline V gene (reference sequence), CDR1 is SEHNR while CDR2 is FQNEAQ. Each collaborating institution followed its own protocols to collect whole blood in K2EDTA tubes. For TCRbeta analysis, collaborator samples were shipped as frozen whole blood, as isolated PBMCs, or as DNA extracted from either sample type. Material for sequencing was peripheral blood. Rearrangement joined TRBV7-9 to TRBJ1-2; the D gene remains uncertain. This receptor was identified in a man between 70 and 80 years old with acute or convalescent COVID-19. The CDR3 protein is CASSLGARAAADF. The sequence in DNA is TGTGCCAGCAGCTTAGGGGCGAGGGCGGCAGCAGACTTC.